These 19 T cell receptor beta chains originate from one sample sequenced in a study of post-analysis software for immune sequencing data. Unique molecular identifiers featured in each of the TCR beta cDNA libraries. TCRdb reprocessed the PCR reads with MiXCR, giving one entry per CDR3 protein. Of about 540,000 distinct CDR3 sequences listed, 34% were seen once; the top ten hold roughly 6%. Regarding the study as a whole: Patients had higher frequencies than controls of about 5 TRBV segments, including TRBV5-6, TRBV5-1 and TRBV20-1.

No antigen has been identified for these receptors. The sample comprised blood. The receptors here all came from a girl aged 2 to 17 with multiple sclerosis.

The genes are TRBV24-1 and TRBJ1-5; weak D call: TRBD1 (6 bases). Germline V gives CDR1 KGHDR, CDR2 SFDVKD. CDR3 size: 16 residues. V lost 2 bases to trimming and J lost 5 bases, with 15 bases between them. The DNA for the CDR3 is TGTGCCACCAGTGATTGGGGCACGGGGGCGCATCAGCCCCAGCATTTT. This codes for CATSDWGTGAHQPQHF.

The chain is built from TRBV6-6 and TRBJ1-2, with 7 bases aligning to TRBD1. The CDR3 loop spans 13 amino acids. With 4 bases clipped from V and 5 bases from J, the junction kept 4 bases outside the gene matches. Germline V gene data show CDR1 as MNHNY and CDR2 as SVGAGI (reference sequence). CDR3 in amino acids: CASSWDSQYGYTF. The CDR3 nucleotides read TGTGCCAGCAGTTGGGACAGTCAATATGGCTACACCTTC.

This clonotype has more than one count but fewer than ten. The chain is built from TRBV2 and TRBJ2-3; 7 bases match TRBD1. Trimming cost V 3 bases and J 2 bases; bases outside gene matches: 5. The length of the CDR3 is 15 residues. Per the germline V gene, CDR1 is SNHLY and CDR2 is FYNNEI. Here the CDR3 DNA reads TGTGCCAGCAGTGATGGGCAGGGGGACACAGATACGCAGTATTTT. This encodes CASSDGQGDTDTQYF.

This clonotype was observed at least ten times. The gene calls are TRBV5-1 and TRBJ2-1, with D perhaps TRBD1 or TRBD2 (5 bases each). Germline assignment: CDR1 SGHRS and CDR2 YFSETQ. The CDR3 runs to 12 residues. V lost 4 bases and J 7 bases, leaving 9 bases between the germline ends. The CDR3 is CASSRGGNEQFF. Written as DNA, the CDR3 is TGCGCCAGCAGCCGGGGCGGAAATGAGCAGTTCTTC.

The V gene is TRBV7-9, the J gene TRBJ2-1, with D perhaps matching TRBD2 (5 bases). Trimming stripped 4 bases from V and 4 bases from J, with 23 bases between. The CDR3 is 18 amino acids. Germline V gives CDR1 SEHNR, CDR2 FQNEAQ (reference sequence). The CDR3 coding sequence is TGTGCCAGCAGCTCCCTCCGAAATATCGCCGGGATATACAATGAGCAGTTCTTC. It encodes CASSSLRNIAGIYNEQFF.

As to this clonotype: The junction does not match germline at one end; this may be a read error. The chain uses TRBV5-1 and TRBJ2-5; D not resolved. The CDR3 runs to 13 residues. Looked up from germline, CDR1 is SGHRS and CDR2 is YFSETQ. The CDR3 coding sequence is TGCACCAGCAGCCCGACTTCCCAAGAGGCCCAGTACTTC. The encoded protein is CTSSPTSQEAQYF.

This clonotype has only a few counts. J is TRBJ2-5 and V is TRBV5-1; 10 positions match TRBD2. The germline V gene has CDR1 SGHRS and CDR2 YFSETQ. Germline trimming cut 4 bases from V and 5 bases from J; bases unmatched to any gene: 11. CDR3 length: 16 residues. The CDR3 protein is CASSGNLAGAGETQYF. CDR3 sequence (DNA): TGCGCCAGCAGCGGAAACCTAGCGGGGGCCGGGGAGACCCAGTACTTC.

This clonotype was detected only a few times. The gene calls are TRBV5-1 and TRBJ2-3; 11 bases agree with TRBD2. Germline V gives CDR1 SGHRS, CDR2 YFSETQ. This CDR3 is built from 15 residues. Unmatched junction bases numbered 9, after V lost 4 bases and J lost 8 bases. DNA for the CDR3: TGCGCCAGCAGCGACGGACTAGCGGGCCATTTTACGCAGTATTTT. It specifies CASSDGLAGHFTQYF.

The chain uses TRBV4-1 and TRBJ1-6; 7 bases agree with TRBD1. The CDR3 is made up of 18 amino acids. V was pared by 0 bases and J by 0 bases, with 5 bases of the junction left unmatched. Germline V gene sequence: CDR1 MGHRA, CDR2 YSYEKL. CDR3 loop: CASSQDGDSSSYNSPLHF. CDR3 in DNA: TGCGCCAGCAGCCAAGATGGGGACAGTAGCTCCTATAATTCACCCCTCCACTTT.

In the case of this clonotype: A read error may account for a junction end that differs from germline. The chain has TRBV20-1 and TRBJ2-7; 12 positions agree with TRBD2. Per germline, CDR1 DFQATT and CDR2 SNEGSKA (reference sequence). The CDR3 contains 16 residues. Written as DNA, the CDR3 is TGCGGTGCTAGAGACCCGACTAGCGGGAGCTCCTACGAGCAGTACTTC. The encoded protein is CGARDPTSGSSYEQYF.

This chain joins TRBV7-9 and TRBJ2-2; D could derive from TRBD1 or TRBD2 (5 bases each). The V end lost 9 bases, the J end lost 6 bases, and 5 bases lay between the germline ends. Germline V lookup: CDR1 SEHNR, CDR2 FQNEAQ (reference sequence). CDR3 length: 10 residues. CDR3 region: CARGAGELFF. Written as DNA, the CDR3 is TGTGCCAGGGGGGCCGGGGAGCTGTTTTTT.

Regarding this clonotype: The junction departs from germline at one end; a sequencing error may be responsible. V and J are TRBV12-3 or TRBV12-4 and TRBJ1-6, with 8 bases that match TRBD1. This CDR3 has 14 residues. The chain's CDR3 is CATSLRTGNSPLHF. CDR3 DNA: TGTGCCACCAGTCTGAGGACAGGGAATTCACCCCTCCACTTT.

The rearrangement joins TRBV6-2 or TRBV6-3 to TRBJ2-5; 7 bases are shared with TRBD2. This CDR3 contains 13 residues. V gave up 8 bases and J gave up 5 bases; unmatched junction bases: 8. CDR1 MNHEY and CDR2 SVGEGT come from the germline V gene. Here the CDR3 reads CASQLSGAETQYF. The CDR3 nucleotides read TGTGCCAGCCAACTAAGCGGGGCTGAGACCCAGTACTTC.

This clonotype turned up a few times. This sequence joins TRBV20-1 and TRBJ2-7; 8 bases line up with TRBD1. Germline-derived CDR1 and CDR2 are DFQATT and SNEGSKA (reference sequence). The CDR3 extends over 13 amino acids. Trimming cost V 6 bases and J 2 bases; bases outside gene matches: 6. The CDR3 sequence: CSAGGQATYEQYF. CDR3 DNA: TGCAGTGCGGGGGGACAGGCGACCTACGAGCAGTACTTC.

The chain has TRBV15 and TRBJ1-1; D not resolved. Germline V gene lookup returns CDR1 LNHNV and CDR2 YYDKDF (reference sequence). The CDR3 is 13 amino acids. V was clipped by 1 base and J by 3 bases, with 6 bases between them. The CDR3 coding sequence is TGTGCCACCAGCAGAGTAGTGGACACTGAAGCTTTCTTT. Its translation is CATSRVVDTEAFF.

The CDR3 is CASSYWGRGSETQYF. In nucleotides, the CDR3 is TGTGCCAGCAGTTACTGGGGCAGGGGATCTGAGACCCAGTACTTC. The rearrangement links TRBV6-5 to TRBJ2-7; possible D gene TRBD1, 6 bases. The tail of the sequence fits TRBJ2-5 better, so the J call may be wrong. The CDR3 runs to 15 residues. Germline V lookup: CDR1 MNHEY, CDR2 SVGAGI.

V and J are TRBV6-5 and TRBJ1-2; D might be TRBD1 (6 bases). This CDR3 comprises 14 residues. Trimming removed 2 bases from V and 9 bases from J, with 16 bases in between. Germline V CDR1 and CDR2: MNHEY, SVGAGI. CDR3 residues: CASSYQTGVLRYTF. The DNA for the CDR3 is TGTGCCAGCAGTTACCAGACAGGCGTCTTACGCTACACCTTC.

This chain connects TRBV5-1 to TRBJ2-7, with 7 positions matching TRBD2. The V and J ends lost 0 bases and 1 base, in that order; junction bases with no gene match: 7. This CDR3 contains 16 residues. Germline CDR1 reads SGHRS; CDR2 reads YFSETQ. As DNA, the CDR3 is TGCGCCAGCAGCTTGGCCCAGGGACTATCTTCCTACGAGCAGTACTTC. Translated, it gives CASSLAQGLSSYEQYF.

The genes are TRBV7-8 and TRBJ1-2; D gene ambiguous. This CDR3 is built from 13 residues. Trimming took off 0 bases at V and 4 bases at J, with 6 bases between the two ends. Germline V gives CDR1 SGHVS, CDR2 FQNEAQ. CDR3 in DNA: TGTGCCAGCAGCTTAGCACCGCCCTATGGCTACACCTTC. This codes for CASSLAPPYGYTF.